The next 7 T cell receptor beta chains were all read from a single sample in a study of cytomegalovirus exposure and HLA in healthy donors. The PCR was carried out with 60 Vbeta primers and 13 Jbeta primers. TCRdb's copy holds only in-frame clones and misses some; the assay was immunoSEQ multiplex PCR. Its table lists roughly 120,000 clones. The material sequenced was PBMCs. These receptors were collected from a man aged 18 to 29 in good health and CMV-seronegative.

This chain joins TRBV2 and TRBJ2-4; 7 positions match TRBD1. Looked up from germline, CDR1 is SNHLY and CDR2 is FYNNEI. J lost 6 bases, V lost 4 bases, and 6 bases had no gene match. This CDR3 comprises 14 residues. CDR3 DNA sequence: TGTGCCAGCAGTGGTGAACAGGGGATAAACATTCAGTACTTC. Translation: CASSGEQGINIQYF.

The chain uses TRBV7-8 and TRBJ1-1, with a weak D call TRBD1 (5 bases). Trimming took off 4 bases at V and 2 bases at J, with 8 bases between the two ends. This CDR3 contains 13 residues. The germline V gene has CDR1 SGHVS and CDR2 FQNEAQ. The DNA of the CDR3 is TGTGCCAGCAGCTGGGACTTAAACACTGAAGCTTTCTTT. Its translation is CASSWDLNTEAFF.

V usage is TRBV28 and J usage is TRBJ2-7; D might be TRBD2 (7 bases). Germline CDR1 and CDR2: MDHEN and SYDVKM. The ends were cut back, 3 bases at V and 5 bases at J, with 14 bases in the middle. The CDR3 contains 14 residues. The CDR3 DNA reads as TGTGCCAGCAGTTTGGCCCGAGGGGGGGACGAGCAGTACTTC. Its translation: CASSLARGGDEQYF.

The V call is TRBV18, the J call TRBJ2-5, with 9 bases that match TRBD2. CDR3 size: 15 residues. V gave up 2 bases and J gave up 5 bases; unmatched junction bases: 6. Germline V lookup: CDR1 KGHSH, CDR2 LQKENI. The CDR3 region is CASSPTSGQYETQYF. CDR3 coding DNA: TGTGCCAGCTCACCAACTAGCGGGCAATACGAGACCCAGTACTTC.

CDR3 residues: CASSEQGVPNEKLFF. In DNA form, the CDR3 reads TGTGCCAGCAGTGAACAGGGGGTACCTAATGAAAAACTGTTTTTT. V gene TRBV6-1 combines with J gene TRBJ1-4; 7 bases map to TRBD1. This CDR3 spans 15 amino acids. J lost 3 bases, V lost 2 bases, and 3 bases had no gene match. Germline values: CDR1 MNHNS, CDR2 SASEGT.

J is TRBJ1-6 and V is TRBV5-6, with D maybe TRBD1 (6 bases). The CDR3 length is 14 residues. Trimming cost V 4 bases and J 9 bases, with 14 bases left between them. Germline V gene data show CDR1 as SGHDT and CDR2 as YYEEEE. In DNA, the CDR3 is TGTGCCAGCAGCACGTCCGGGACAACTTCACCCCTCCACTTT. Translating gives CASSTSGTTSPLHF.

The genes are TRBV9 and TRBJ1-1, with TRBD1 identical over 8 bases. This CDR3 comprises 15 residues. CDR1 is SGDLS, CDR2 YYNGEE, per germline. V lost 0 bases and J lost 1; bases outside the gene matches: 2. The CDR3 sequence: CASSVGTGTNTEAFF. In DNA, the CDR3 is TGTGCCAGCAGCGTAGGGACAGGGACGAACACTGAAGCTTTCTTT. The variable domain in full, with the rest retrieved from reference TRBV9 and TRBJ1-1, is DSGVTQTPKHLITATGQRVTLRCSPRSGDLSVYWYQQSLDQGLQFLIQYYNGEERAKGNILERFSAQQFPDLHSELNLSSLELGDSALYFCASSVGTGTNTEAFFGQGTRLTVV.